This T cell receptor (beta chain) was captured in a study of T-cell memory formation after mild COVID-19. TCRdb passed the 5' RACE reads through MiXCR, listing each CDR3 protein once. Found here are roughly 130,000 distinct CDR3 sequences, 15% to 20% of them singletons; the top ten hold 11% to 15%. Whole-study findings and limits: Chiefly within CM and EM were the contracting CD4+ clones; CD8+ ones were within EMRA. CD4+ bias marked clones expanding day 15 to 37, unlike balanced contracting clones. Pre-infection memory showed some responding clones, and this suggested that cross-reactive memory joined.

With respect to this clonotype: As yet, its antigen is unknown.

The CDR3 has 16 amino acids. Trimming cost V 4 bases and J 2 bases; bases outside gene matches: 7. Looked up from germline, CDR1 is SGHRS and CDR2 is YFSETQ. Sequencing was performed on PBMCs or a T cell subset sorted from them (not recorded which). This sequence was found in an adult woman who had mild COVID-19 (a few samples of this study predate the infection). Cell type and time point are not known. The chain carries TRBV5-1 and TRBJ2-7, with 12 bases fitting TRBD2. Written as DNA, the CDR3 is TGCGCCAGCAGCGAGGCCGGACTAGCGGGGACCTACGAGCAGTACTTC. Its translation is CASSEAGLAGTYEQYF.